The rows below give T cell receptor beta chains drawn from one sample of a study of blood T cell dynamics during melanoma immunotherapy. Data came from immunoSEQ multiplex PCR; TCRdb stores just in-frame clones and leaves some out. The data contain approximately 11,000 clones, 75% to 90% of them singletons. The material was blood, obtained from a patient treated with checkpoint blockade. Receptor source: a human donor with melanoma. CDR3s include the opening cysteine and the closing phenylalanine or tryptophan. D genes are given only for firm matches. The size field is filled for only some rows; it gives once, few, many or a size class.

j_call | d_call | v_call | clone_size | cdr3_aa | cdr3_nt
TRBJ1-4 | NA | TRBV4-1 | NA | CASSQDGRRNEKLFF | TGCGCCAGCAGCCAAGACGGTCGTCGGAATGAAAAACTGTTTTTT
TRBJ1-1 | TRBD1 | TRBV4-1 | NA | CASSHRQGNTEAFF | TGCGCCAGCAGCCACAGACAGGGGAACACTGAAGCTTTCTTT
TRBJ2-1 | NA | TRBV7-8 | NA | CASSLHTIPEQFF | TGTGCCAGCAGCTTACATACGATACCCGAGCAGTTCTTC
TRBJ2-2 | TRBD1 | TRBV7-9 | NA | CASSLGTGINTGELFF | TGTGCCAGCAGCTTAGGGACAGGGATAAACACCGGGGAGCTGTTTTTT
TRBJ2-7 | TRBD2 | TRBV10-3 | few | CATAWGRAVYEQYF | TGTGCCACTGCCTGGGGGAGGGCCGTCTACGAGCAGTACTTC
TRBJ1-2 | TRBD1 | TRBV7-2 | NA | CASSRQGAGYGYTF | TGTGCCAGCAGTCGACAGGGGGCAGGGTATGGCTACACCTTC
TRBJ1-1 | NA | TRBV29-1 | NA | CSVATLGEAFF | TGCAGCGTAGCTACGCTCGGTGAAGCTTTCTTT
TRBJ1-2 | NA | TRBV27 | NA | CASIGTYGYTF | TGTGCCAGCATTGGGACCTATGGCTACACCTTC
TRBJ1-5 | TRBD1 | TRBV18 | few | CASSPGTGGLQPQHF | TGTGCCAGCTCTCCCGGGACAGGGGGGCTTCAGCCCCAGCATTTT
TRBJ1-5 | NA | TRBV10-2 | once | CASSESGASQPQHF | TGCGCCAGCAGTGAGTCGGGGGCTAGTCAGCCCCAGCATTTT
TRBJ2-1 | NA | TRBV19 | NA | CASSRSGGAYNEQFF | TGTGCCAGTAGCAGGTCGGGGGGCGCTTACAATGAGCAGTTCTTC
TRBJ1-1 | NA | TRBV10-3 | NA | CASSYQGSTEAFF | TGTGCCAGCAGTTACCAGGGTAGCACTGAAGCTTTCTTT
TRBJ1-1 | TRBD1 | TRBV28 | NA | CASSSGQGTTEAFF | TGTGCCAGCAGTTCGGGACAGGGGACCACTGAAGCTTTCTTT
TRBJ1-4 | NA | TRBV28 | medium-sized | CASSATPEQEKLFF | TGTGCCAGCAGCGCGACGCCGGAGCAGGAAAAACTGTTTTTT
TRBJ1-1 | NA | TRBV28 | few | CASSTLTEAFF | TGTGCCAGCAGTACCCTCACTGAAGCTTTCTTT
TRBJ1-1 | NA | TRBV19 | NA | CASRNPGGGGITEAFF | TGTGCCAGTCGTAATCCTGGAGGAGGGGGAATCACTGAAGCTTTCTTT
TRBJ1-1 | NA | TRBV19 | NA | CASSSQGGTEAFF | TGTGCCAGTAGTTCGCAGGGCGGCACTGAAGCTTTCTTT
TRBJ2-1 | NA | TRBV6-1 | NA | CASTRALSYNEQFF | TGTGCCAGCACGCGGGCCCTATCCTACAATGAGCAGTTCTTC
TRBJ2-2 | NA | TRBV11-3 | once | CASGRDTGELFF | TGTGCCAGCGGGCGAGACACCGGGGAGCTGTTTTTT
TRBJ2-1 | TRBD2 | TRBV4-2 | once | CASSQEGLAGGEQFF | TGTGCCAGCAGCCAAGAAGGGCTAGCGGGCGGTGAGCAGTTCTTC
TRBJ1-4 | NA | TRBV6-5 | NA | CASSPSGGLGEKLFF | TGTGCCAGCAGTCCTTCCGGAGGCCTGGGTGAAAAACTGTTTTTT
TRBJ2-1 | TRBD1 | TRBV5-1 | NA | CASSFRGPSGSSSYNEQFF | TGCGCCAGCAGCTTCAGGGGGCCTTCTGGGAGCAGCTCCTACAATGAGCAGTTCTTC
TRBJ1-1 | TRBD1 | TRBV18 | once | CASSPRQGGNTEAFF | TGTGCCAGCTCACCACGTCAGGGGGGAAACACTGAAGCTTTCTTT
TRBJ1-3 | NA | TRBV28 | NA | CASSGDPGNTIYF | TGTGCCAGCAGCGGGGACCCTGGAAACACCATATATTTT
TRBJ2-1 | TRBD2 | TRBV5-6 | NA | CASSKGLAGGEQFF | TGTGCCAGCAGCAAGGGACTAGCGGGAGGCGAGCAGTTCTTC
TRBJ2-3 | NA | TRBV5-1 | NA | CASSFPGYSTDTQYF | TGCGCCAGCAGCTTCCCAGGGTACAGCACAGATACGCAGTATTTT